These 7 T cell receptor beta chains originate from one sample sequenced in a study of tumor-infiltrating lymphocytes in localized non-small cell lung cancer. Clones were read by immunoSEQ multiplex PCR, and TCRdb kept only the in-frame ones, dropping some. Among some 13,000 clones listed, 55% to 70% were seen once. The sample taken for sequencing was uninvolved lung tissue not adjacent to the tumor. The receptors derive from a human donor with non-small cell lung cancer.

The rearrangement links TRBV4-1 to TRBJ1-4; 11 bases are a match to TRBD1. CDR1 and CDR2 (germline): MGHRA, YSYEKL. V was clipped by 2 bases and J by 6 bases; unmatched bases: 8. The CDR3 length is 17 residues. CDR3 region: CASSQRQWGQGDEKLFF. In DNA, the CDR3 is TGCGCCAGCAGCCAAAGGCAATGGGGACAGGGGGATGAAAAACTGTTTTTT.

The CDR3 here is CASDREGTEAFF. In nucleotides, the CDR3 is TGTGCCAGTGACAGGGAGGGGACTGAAGCTTTCTTT. The rearrangement links TRBV6-6 to TRBJ1-1, with TRBD1 identical over 7 bases. J lost 5 bases, V lost 9 bases, and 6 bases had no gene match. The CDR3 loop spans 12 amino acids. Germline CDR1 MNHNY, CDR2 SVGAGI (reference sequence).

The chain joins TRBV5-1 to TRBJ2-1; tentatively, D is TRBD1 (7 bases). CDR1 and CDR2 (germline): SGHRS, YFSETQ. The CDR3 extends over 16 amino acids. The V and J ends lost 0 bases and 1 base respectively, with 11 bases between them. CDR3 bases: TGCGCCAGCAGCTTGGAGACAGGGACTTCCTACAATGAGCAGTTCTTC. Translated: CASSLETGTSYNEQFF.

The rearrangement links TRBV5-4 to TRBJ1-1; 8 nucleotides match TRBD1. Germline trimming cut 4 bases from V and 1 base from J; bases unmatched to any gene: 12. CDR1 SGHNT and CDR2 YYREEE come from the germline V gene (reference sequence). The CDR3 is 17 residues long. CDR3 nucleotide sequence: TGTGCCAGCAGCCCCCAGGGCAGGGGGCAGGAGAACACTGAAGCTTTCTTT. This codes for CASSPQGRGQENTEAFF.

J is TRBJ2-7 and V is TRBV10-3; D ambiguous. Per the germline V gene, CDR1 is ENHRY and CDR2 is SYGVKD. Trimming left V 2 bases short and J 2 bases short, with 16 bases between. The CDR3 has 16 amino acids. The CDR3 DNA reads TGTGCCATCAGTGAGACGGACCAGACCCTTCCCTACGAGCAGTACTTC. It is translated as CAISETDQTLPYEQYF.

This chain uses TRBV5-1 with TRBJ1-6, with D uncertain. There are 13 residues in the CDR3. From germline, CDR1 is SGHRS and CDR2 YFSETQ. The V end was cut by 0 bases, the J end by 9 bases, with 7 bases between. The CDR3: CASSLDLGSPLHF. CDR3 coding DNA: TGCGCCAGCAGCTTGGATTTGGGTTCACCCCTCCACTTT.

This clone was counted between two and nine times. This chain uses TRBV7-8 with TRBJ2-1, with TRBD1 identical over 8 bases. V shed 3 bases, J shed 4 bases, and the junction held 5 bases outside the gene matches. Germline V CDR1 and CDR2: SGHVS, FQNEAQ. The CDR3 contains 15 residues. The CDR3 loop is CASSLRQGLYNEQFF. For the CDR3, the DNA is TGTGCCAGCAGCTTGAGACAGGGGCTGTACAATGAGCAGTTCTTC. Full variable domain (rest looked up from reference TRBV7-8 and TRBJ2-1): GAGVSQSPRYKVAKRGQDVALRCDPISGHVSLFWYQQALGQGPEFLTYFQNEAQLDKSGLPSDRFFAERPEGSVSTLKIQRTQQEDSAVYLCASSLRQGLYNEQFFGPGTRLTVL.